The 14 T cell receptor beta chains given below trace back to one sample, sequenced in a study of T cells after yellow fever vaccination. TCRdb called the 5' RACE reads again in MiXCR, with one record for every CDR3 protein. The sample has roughly 340,000 distinct CDR3 sequences, almost 4% seen once. The specimen comprised PBMCs, sampled 5 days after the yellow fever booster vaccination. Every receptor here comes from a man aged 18 to 29 who received the YFV17D yellow fever vaccine.

This clonotype has ten or more counts. The V and J genes are TRBV30 and TRBJ2-7; 8 nucleotides agree with TRBD1. The CDR3 contains 13 residues. V lost 3 bases and J lost 2; bases outside the gene matches: 3. The germline V gene encodes CDR1 GTSNPN and CDR2 SVGIG (reference sequence). CDR3 coding DNA: TGTGCCTGGAGCCAGACAGGGGCCTACGAGCAGTACTTC. This encodes CAWSQTGAYEQYF.

V is TRBV7-3 and J is TRBJ2-3; D not certain. Germline V gives CDR1 SGHTA, CDR2 FQGTGA. The CDR3 loop spans 16 amino acids. Trimming pared 5 bases from V and 1 base from J, leaving 16 bases between. Here the CDR3 DNA reads TGTGCCAGCAGCCGTCGACCCGGCGAGGGCACAGATACGCAGTATTTT. Its translation is CASSRRPGEGTDTQYF.

Here the CDR3 reads CASSQDLRGGATDTQYF. DNA of the CDR3: TGTGCCAGCAGCCAAGACCTCCGCGGGGGGGCGACAGATACGCAGTATTTT. J is TRBJ2-3 and V is TRBV4-2; 9 nucleotides agree with TRBD2. Germline V gene data show CDR1 as LGHNA and CDR2 as YNFKEQ. The CDR3 is made up of 17 amino acids. V trimming: 0 bases; J trimming: 3 bases; junction bases outside the gene matches: 7.

This clonotype was counted ten times or more. J is TRBJ2-7 and V is TRBV7-8, with 7 bases lining up with TRBD2. V lost 7 bases and J lost 2; bases outside the gene matches: 20. Germline V lookup: CDR1 SGHVS, CDR2 FQNEAQ. The CDR3 totals 18 residues. CDR3 sequence reads: CASKNGGNAPNPPYEQYF. In DNA, the CDR3 is TGTGCCAGCAAGAACGGGGGGAATGCCCCTAACCCGCCCTACGAGCAGTACTTC.

This chain uses TRBV20-1 with TRBJ2-1; 10 nucleotides agree with TRBD2. Germline CDR1 and CDR2: DFQATT and SNEGSKA (reference sequence). V lost 3 bases to trimming and J lost 1 base; unmatched junction nucleotides: 6. CDR3 length equals 16 residues. CDR3 bases: TGCAGTGCTAGTTCGACTAGCGGGTCTTCCTACAATGAGCAGTTCTTC. This codes for CSASSTSGSSYNEQFF.

This clonotype was found many times. Here the CDR3 reads CASGTGGNSPLHF. CDR3 in DNA: TGCGCCAGCGGGACAGGGGGCAATTCACCCCTCCACTTT. This chain uses TRBV5-1 with TRBJ1-6; TRBD1 matches 12 bases. The CDR3 runs to 13 residues. Per the germline V gene, CDR1 is SGHRS and CDR2 is YFSETQ. Losses at the gene ends were 7 bases for V and 7 bases for J; bases not matched to a gene: 0.

The sample holds a few counts of this clonotype. V and J are TRBV9 and TRBJ1-1, with D perhaps TRBD1 (6 bases). Germline assignment: CDR1 SGDLS and CDR2 YYNGEE. CDR3 length: 14 residues. With 6 bases removed from V and 2 bases from J, the gap between germline ends came to 14 bases. CDR3 DNA: TGTGCCAGCACCCCGGGACACTTAAACACTGAAGCTTTCTTT. Encoded protein: CASTPGHLNTEAFF.

This clonotype was picked up a small number of times. The V and J genes are TRBV27 and TRBJ1-5; D might be TRBD1 (6 bases). V dropped 4 bases and J dropped 3 bases, with 10 bases sitting between them. CDR1 and CDR2 (germline): MNHEY, SMNVEV (reference sequence). The CDR3 has 14 amino acids. CDR3 nucleotide sequence: TGTGCCAGCAGTTCGGACAGAGACAATCAGCCCCAGCATTTT. This encodes CASSSDRDNQPQHF.

The gene calls are TRBV4-1 and TRBJ1-5, with TRBD1 as a possible D gene (6 bases). This CDR3 spans 15 amino acids. V lost 1 base and J 6 bases, leaving 13 bases between the germline ends. CDR1 is MGHRA and CDR2 is YSYEKL in the germline V gene. The CDR3 nucleotides are TGCGCCAGCAGCCAAGGAGTACAGGGAGGTCAGCCCCAGCATTTT. Translating gives CASSQGVQGGQPQHF.

The rearrangement joins TRBV7-9 to TRBJ1-6; TRBD1 aligns across 8 bases. CDR1 SEHNR and CDR2 FQNEAQ come from the germline V gene (reference sequence). CDR3 length: 16 amino acids. J gave up 7 bases and V 1 base, and 6 bases lay outside the gene matches. The CDR3 protein is CASSLGQGTINSPLHF. The DNA of the CDR3 is TGTGCCAGCAGCTTAGGACAGGGGACAATCAATTCACCCCTCCACTTT.

This clonotype has just a few counts. The gene calls are TRBV14 and TRBJ2-1; D is unclear. Germline values: CDR1 SGHDN, CDR2 FVKESK. V gave up 4 bases and J gave up 7 bases, with 20 bases separating them. There are 16 residues in the CDR3. For the CDR3, the DNA is TGTGCCAGCAGCCCCGGCCTAACGACCTCCCTGAATGAGCAGTTCTTC. It yields the protein CASSPGLTTSLNEQFF.

This clonotype came up many times. The rearrangement uses TRBV7-2 and TRBJ1-3, with no clear D. This CDR3 has 14 residues. Germline V gene lookup returns CDR1 SGHTA and CDR2 FQGNSA. The V end lost 5 bases, the J end lost 4 bases, and 12 bases lay between the germline ends. The CDR3 bases are TGTGCCAGCAGCGAACTCAACCAAGGAAACACCATATATTTT. Protein sequence: CASSELNQGNTIYF.

The sample holds many counts of this clonotype. Relative to the germline gene, one junction end is altered; a read error may explain this. The chain joins TRBV4-1 to TRBJ2-7; 9 positions agree with TRBD1. CDR1 and CDR2 (germline): MGHRA, YSYEKL. This CDR3 is 14 amino acids long. The CDR3 bases are TGTGCCAGCAGCCCGGGACAGGGCTCCTACGAGCAGTACTTC. Translation gives CASSPGQGSYEQYF.

This chain joins TRBV12-3 or TRBV12-4 and TRBJ1-1; TRBD1 might be the D (6 bases). V was clipped by 6 bases and J by 7 bases, with 21 bases between them. This CDR3 contains 15 residues. Here the CDR3 reads CASSPRDTSGGEAFF. In nucleotides, the CDR3 is TGTGCCAGCAGCCCCCGGGACACGAGCGGCGGTGAAGCTTTCTTT.